The T cell receptor beta chain described here comes from a study of CD8 T cells in ankylosing spondylitis. This CDR3 contains 12 residues. Germline CDR1 and CDR2: SNHLY and FYNNEI. V lost 3 bases, J lost 10 bases, and 7 bases lay in between. Study results and limitations: There was a TCR beta motif, made of several highly homologous variants, that appeared characteristic of ankylosing spondylitis blood. Matched synovial fluid from ankylosing spondylitis patients was reported to be enriched for disease-linked clones. Past research had described some motif variants in reactive arthritis synovial fluid and blood. Disease-linked clones had a CD8+ phenotype and relatively low frequency in peripheral blood.

As regards this clonotype: Its specificity is not known.

5'-RACE, quantitative and with molecular barcodes, yielded the TCR beta libraries. From the 5' RACE reads, TCRdb called clonotypes with MiXCR, one entry per CDR3 protein. The profile shows about 500,000 distinct CDR3 sequences, approximately 5.3% of them singletons. The chain recombines TRBV2 with TRBJ1-6, with D perhaps matching TRBD1 (5 bases). This receptor was obtained from a male donor with ankylosing spondylitis. The sequencing input was blood, either unsorted or a sorted T cell fraction (not recorded which). This chain's CDR3 is CASSERGSPLHF. In DNA form, the CDR3 reads TGTGCCAGCAGTGAGAGGGGCTCACCCCTCCACTTT.